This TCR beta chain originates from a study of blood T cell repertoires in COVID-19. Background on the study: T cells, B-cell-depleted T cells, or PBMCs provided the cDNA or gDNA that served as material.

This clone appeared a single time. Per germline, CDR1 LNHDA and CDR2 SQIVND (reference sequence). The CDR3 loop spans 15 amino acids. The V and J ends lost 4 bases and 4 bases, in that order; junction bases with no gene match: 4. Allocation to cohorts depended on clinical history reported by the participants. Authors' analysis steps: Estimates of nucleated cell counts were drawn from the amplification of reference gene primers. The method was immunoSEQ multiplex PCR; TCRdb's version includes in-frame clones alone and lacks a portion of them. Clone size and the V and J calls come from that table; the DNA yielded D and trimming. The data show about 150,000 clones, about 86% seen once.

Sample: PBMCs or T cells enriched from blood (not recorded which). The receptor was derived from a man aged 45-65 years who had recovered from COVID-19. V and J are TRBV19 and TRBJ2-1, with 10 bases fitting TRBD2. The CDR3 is CASSTLAGEYNEQFF. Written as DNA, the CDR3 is TGTGCCAGTAGTACCCTAGCGGGGGAATACAATGAGCAGTTCTTC.